This T cell receptor beta chain emerged from a study of T cell changes during pregnancy in multiple sclerosis. Profiled with immunoSEQ multiplex PCR; TCRdb holds only in-frame clones, not every one. Among more than 75,000 clones, 90% to 95% were seen once, and the ten largest hold over 0.8%. This CDR3 is 14 amino acids long. In germline, CDR1 is MNHEY, CDR2 SVGAGI. V was clipped by 5 bases and J by 1 base; unmatched bases: 5. V usage is TRBV6-5 and J usage is TRBJ2-7; 7 positions agree with TRBD1. Sequenced here: peripheral blood, sampled in the first trimester of pregnancy. The receptor's source is a female donor with multiple sclerosis, enrolled in a pregnancy study. The CDR3 DNA reads as TGTGCCAGCAGTCCCCGACAGGGTTCCTACGAGCAGTACTTC. Translating it yields CASSPRQGSYEQYF.